One and the same sample provided the 29 T cell receptor beta chains below, sequenced in a study of T cell responses to AZD1222 COVID-19 vaccine. The assay was immunoSEQ multiplex PCR, and TCRdb's table has in-frame clones only and misses some. The sample includes about 140,000 clones, around 93% seen only once; the top ten take 3% to 4.5%. The source material was peripheral blood, sampled 28 days after the second AZD1222 dose. These receptor sequences come from an adult who received the AZD1222 COVID-19 vaccine.

This clone was seen just once. The chain couples TRBV20-1 to TRBJ2-3; D call uncertain. CDR3 length: 15 residues. V was trimmed by 3 bases and J by 2 bases, leaving 15 bases between them. Germline lookup yields CDR1 DFQATT and CDR2 SNEGSKA (reference sequence). The CDR3 loop is CSASAKDHYTDTQYF. The CDR3 coding sequence is TGCAGTGCTAGTGCCAAGGACCACTACACAGATACGCAGTATTTT.

Here the CDR3 DNA reads TGTGCCAGCAGCCCCCAGTCCACTGAAGCTTTCTTT. Its protein product is CASSPQSTEAFF. The chain couples TRBV7-8 to TRBJ1-1; D ambiguous. Trimming pared 5 bases from V and 4 bases from J, leaving 8 bases between. The CDR3 consists of 12 residues. Germline-derived CDR1 and CDR2 are SGHVS and FQNEAQ.

This clone has a single count. V gene TRBV6-5 combines with J gene TRBJ1-2, with unresolved D. The CDR3 has 15 amino acids. Trimming shortened V by 5 bases and J by 2 bases, and 15 bases separated the two germline ends. Germline assignment: CDR1 MNHEY and CDR2 SVGAGI. The CDR3 region is CASSKGPSGNYGYTF. CDR3 DNA: TGTGCCAGCAGTAAGGGCCCTTCGGGGAACTATGGCTACACCTTC.

The J gene is TRBJ2-2, the V gene TRBV6-5, with 7 bases fitting TRBD2. V dropped 5 bases and J dropped 6; count of bases not matched to a gene: 9. CDR3 size: 15 residues. Germline assignment: CDR1 MNHEY and CDR2 SVGAGI. For the CDR3, the DNA is TGTGCCAGCAGTAAACCGGGACTAAAGCCCGGGGAGCTGTTTTTT. Its translation: CASSKPGLKPGELFF.

The chain links TRBV5-1 to TRBJ1-5; 7 bases agree with TRBD1. J was trimmed by 3 bases and V by 4 bases; bases with no gene match: 7. Per germline, CDR1 SGHRS and CDR2 YFSETQ. The length of the CDR3 is 15 residues. CDR3 sequence (DNA): TGCGCCAGCAGCCAAACGGGACAGCTCAATCAGCCCCAGCATTTT. Protein: CASSQTGQLNQPQHF.

The rearrangement uses TRBV5-1 and TRBJ1-2, with 9 bases matching TRBD1. Germline lookup yields CDR1 SGHRS and CDR2 YFSETQ. This CDR3 spans 13 amino acids. The trim removed 3 bases at V and 7 bases at J, leaving 4 bases unmatched. The CDR3 protein is CASSWDREAGYTF. The DNA for the CDR3 is TGCGCCAGCAGCTGGGACAGGGAGGCTGGCTACACCTTC.

This chain connects TRBV4-2 to TRBJ2-3; 8 positions agree with TRBD2. The CDR3 is 15 residues long. Germline CDR1 LGHNA, CDR2 YNFKEQ. V was pared by 3 bases and J by 1 base, with 3 bases of the junction left unmatched. This chain's CDR3 is CASSHLSGGTDTQYF. In nucleotides, the CDR3 is TGTGCCAGCAGCCACCTTAGCGGGGGCACAGATACGCAGTATTTT.

V and J are TRBV1 and TRBJ2-1; the D call TRBD2 from the table was never checked on the DNA. TRBV1 is designated a pseudogene. The CDR3 sequence is 20 residues long. CDR3 sequence reads: CTSSQDGGRMVLRPYNEQFF. The CDR3 DNA follows: TGCACCAGCAGCCAAGACGGCGGGAGAATGGTTCTTCGTCCCTACAATGAGCAGTTCTTC.

This clone was counted a single time. The V call is TRBV11-3, the J call TRBJ2-2; 11 positions match TRBD2. Looked up from germline, CDR1 is SGHNT and CDR2 is YENEEA. The CDR3 contains 16 residues. J was trimmed by 7 bases and V by 2 bases; bases with no gene match: 6. CDR3 DNA: TGTGCCAGCAGCTTAACGACTAGCGGGACCTTCGGGGAGCTGTTTTTT. Translation gives CASSLTTSGTFGELFF. Complete variable domain (other parts from reference TRBV11-3 and TRBJ2-2): EAGVVQSPRYKIIEKKQPVAFWCNPISGHNTLYWYLQNLGQGPELLIRYENEEAVDDSQLPKDRFSAERLKGVDSTLKIQPAELGDSAVYLCASSLTTSGTFGELFFGEGSRLTVL.

This clone appeared a single time. The chain links TRBV29-1 to TRBJ1-5, with a tentative D call TRBD1 (6 bases). Trimming removed 7 bases from V and 1 base from J, with 11 bases in between. The CDR3 loop spans 13 amino acids. In germline, CDR1 is SQVTM, CDR2 ANQGSEA. The CDR3: CSARQASNQPQHF. In nucleotides, the CDR3 is TGCAGCGCCCGACAGGCAAGCAATCAGCCCCAGCATTTT.

The chain combines TRBV7-9 with TRBJ2-3; D call uncertain. CDR3 length: 15 residues. Trimming cost V 2 bases and J 6 bases, with 15 bases left between them. Germline loops: CDR1 SEHNR, CDR2 FQNEAQ (reference sequence). Written as DNA, the CDR3 is TGTGCCAGCAGCTTAAGCGCCCCCGTCACGGATACGCAGTATTTT. Protein product: CASSLSAPVTDTQYF.

This chain links TRBV19 with TRBJ1-2; 8 nucleotides align to TRBD1. Germline V CDR1 and CDR2: LNHDA, SQIVND (reference sequence). This CDR3 is 14 amino acids long. The V gene end was trimmed by 5 bases and the J gene end by 4 bases; junction bases not matched to a gene: 6. CDR3 nucleotide sequence: TGTGCCAGTAGTCCCGGACAGGGAGGCTATGGCTACACCTTC. Translating gives CASSPGQGGYGYTF. The full variable domain, with the rest looked up from reference TRBV19 and TRBJ1-2, is DGGITQSPKYLFRKEGQNVTLSCEQNLNHDAMYWYRQDPGQGLRLIYYSQIVNDFQKGDIAEGYSVSREKKESFPLTVTSAQKNPTAFYLCASSPGQGGYGYTFGSGTRLTVV.

The V call is TRBV6-5, the J call TRBJ2-7; unclear D gene. Germline V gene data show CDR1 as MNHEY and CDR2 as SVGAGI. This CDR3 spans 13 amino acids. V shed 4 bases and J shed 3 bases, with 10 bases lying between them. CDR3: CASSLVKSYEQYF. The DNA for the CDR3 is TGTGCCAGCAGTTTGGTTAAGAGCTACGAGCAGTACTTC.

The CDR3 DNA sequence: TGTGCCAGCAGTCCCGCTGGAGCGGAGCAGTACTTC. It yields the protein CASSPAGAEQYF. This chain links TRBV6-6 with TRBJ2-7; D gene unclear. CDR1 and CDR2 (germline): MNHNY, SVGAGI (reference sequence). This CDR3 region has 12 residues. V dropped 5 bases and J dropped 7 bases, with 12 bases sitting between them.

The genes are TRBV28 and TRBJ2-7; TRBD1 agrees at 10 bases. The CDR3 extends over 11 amino acids. The germline V gene encodes CDR1 MDHEN and CDR2 SYDVKM. Losses at the gene ends were 6 bases for V and 12 bases for J; bases not matched to a gene: 5. The CDR3 sequence is CASSVTGGTYF. The CDR3 DNA reads as TGTGCCAGCAGCGTGACAGGGGGCACGTACTTC.

V usage is TRBV27 and J usage is TRBJ2-7, with D perhaps TRBD2 (6 bases). The V gene's germline CDR1 is MNHEY and CDR2 SMNVEV (reference sequence). The CDR3 length is 14 residues. V was trimmed by 5 bases and J by 2 bases, leaving 13 bases between them. The CDR3 reads CASSDPGLPYEQYF. CDR3 coding DNA: TGTGCCAGCAGTGACCCTGGACTACCCTACGAGCAGTACTTC.

This sequence joins TRBV28 and TRBJ1-5; D ambiguous. The CDR3 is 13 residues long. The germline V gene encodes CDR1 MDHEN and CDR2 SYDVKM. The V end lost 5 bases, the J end lost 7 bases, and 12 bases lay between the germline ends. In DNA, the CDR3 is TGTGCCAGCAGTCCCCCGTCGAGCCAGCCCCAGCATTTT. Protein: CASSPPSSQPQHF.

This chain connects TRBV11-2 to TRBJ2-7; 9 bases agree with TRBD2. The trim removed 5 bases at V and 2 bases at J, leaving 10 bases unmatched. The germline gives CDR1 SGHAT, CDR2 FQNNGV. The length of the CDR3 is 16 residues. This CDR3 is CASSPLGLATAYEQYF. As DNA, the CDR3 is TGTGCCAGCAGCCCTCTCGGACTAGCGACCGCCTACGAGCAGTACTTC.

The chain joins TRBV5-1 to TRBJ1-5; no firm D call. With 0 bases removed from V and 4 bases from J, the gap between germline ends came to 5 bases. The CDR3 loop spans 13 amino acids. The germline CDR1 and CDR2 sequences are SGHRS and YFSETQ. The CDR3 loop is CASSLVGNQPQHF. CDR3 bases: TGCGCCAGCAGCTTGGTGGGGAATCAGCCCCAGCATTTT.

The rearrangement uses TRBV10-3 and TRBJ2-1; a weak D match, TRBD1 (6 bases). V lost 10 bases to trimming and J lost 7 bases, with 11 bases between them. Germline CDR1 is ENHRY and CDR2 is SYGVKD. The CDR3 covers 11 residues. The CDR3 sequence is CATLQGNEQFF. The CDR3 bases are TGTGCCACCCTACAGGGTAATGAGCAGTTCTTC.

The V gene is TRBV28, the J gene TRBJ2-5; 11 nucleotides match TRBD2. J was trimmed by 4 bases and V by 4 bases; bases with no gene match: 8. This CDR3 has 16 amino acids. In germline, CDR1 is MDHEN, CDR2 SYDVKM. CDR3 coding DNA: TGTGCCAGCAGTTCGATAGCGGGAGGGTTCTCAGAGACCCAGTACTTC. Its translation: CASSSIAGGFSETQYF.

The chain uses TRBV3-1 (or the pseudogene TRBV3-2) and TRBJ2-7; 7 nucleotides line up with TRBD2. Germline V lookup: CDR1 LGHDT, CDR2 YNNKEL (reference sequence). The CDR3 totals 14 residues. The ends lost 3 bases at V and 6 bases at J; junction bases unmatched: 8. CDR3: CASSHSGLVAEQYF. The CDR3 DNA sequence: TGTGCCAGCAGCCACTCCGGACTAGTTGCCGAGCAGTACTTC.

The rearrangement uses TRBV6-5 and TRBJ1-2; no definite D call. V was clipped by 5 bases and J by 5 bases, with 15 bases between them. The V gene's germline CDR1 is MNHEY and CDR2 SVGAGI. The CDR3 consists of 14 residues. The DNA of the CDR3 is TGTGCCAGCAGTACATCACAGATTTCTTATGGCTACACCTTC. Its protein is CASSTSQISYGYTF.

This clone was seen once. The chain employs TRBV10-3 and TRBJ2-6; D remains unclear. In germline, CDR1 is ENHRY, CDR2 SYGVKD. The CDR3 length is 14 residues. With 4 bases removed from V and 1 base from J, the gap between germline ends came to 5 bases. The CDR3 protein is CAISGNSGANVLTF. CDR3 sequence (DNA): TGTGCCATCAGTGGCAATTCTGGGGCCAACGTCCTGACTTTC.

The DNA of the CDR3 is TGTGCCGGGCAGGGGGTTACCAATGAGCAGTTCTTC. Protein: CAGQGVTNEQFF. This chain connects TRBV28 to TRBJ2-1; 7 nucleotides match TRBD1. V lost 11 bases and J lost 6; bases outside the gene matches: 7. CDR3 length: 12 residues. From germline, CDR1 is MDHEN and CDR2 SYDVKM.

This clone showed up just a few times. This chain uses TRBV11-2 with TRBJ2-7, with D possibly called TRBD1 or TRBD2 (5 bases each). The CDR3 has 14 residues. In germline, CDR1 is SGHAT, CDR2 FQNNGV. Trimming shortened V by 3 bases and J by 2 bases, and 11 bases separated the two germline ends. The CDR3 bases are TGTGCCAGCAGCTTGTGGGGACGGGCCTACGAGCAGTACTTC. Translation: CASSLWGRAYEQYF.

The chain joins TRBV7-3 to TRBJ2-1, with 11 nucleotides matching TRBD2. Per germline, CDR1 SGHTA and CDR2 FQGTGA. The ends lost 5 bases at V and 6 bases at J; junction bases unmatched: 6. There are 15 residues in the CDR3. The CDR3 sequence: CASSQLAGAGNEQFF. The CDR3 nucleotides are TGTGCCAGCAGCCAACTAGCGGGAGCGGGCAATGAGCAGTTCTTC.

CDR3 residues: CASSRGDSLNNEQFF. The CDR3, as DNA: TGTGCCAGCAGCCGGGGGGATAGTTTAAACAATGAGCAGTTCTTC. The genes are TRBV4-2 and TRBJ2-1; weak D call: TRBD2 (6 bases). The V end was cut by 4 bases, the J end by 5 bases, with 15 bases between. The CDR3 has 15 amino acids. CDR1 LGHNA and CDR2 YNFKEQ come from the germline V gene.

The chain uses TRBV9 and TRBJ2-7; D might be TRBD1 or TRBD2, each matching 5 bases. The V end was cut by 4 bases, the J end by 3 bases, with 14 bases between. From germline, CDR1 is SGDLS and CDR2 YYNGEE. The CDR3 sequence is 14 residues long. This CDR3 reads CASSSRGGNYEQYF. The DNA for the CDR3 is TGTGCCAGCAGCTCCCGGGGCGGAAACTACGAGCAGTACTTC.